This TCR beta chain was retrieved from a study of shared clonotypes between healthy human individuals. Trimming pared 8 bases from V and 6 bases from J, leaving 11 bases between. Germline CDR1 SQVTM, CDR2 ANQGSEA. The CDR3 spans 11 residues. Profiled with immunoSEQ multiplex PCR; TCRdb holds only in-frame clones, not every one. The sample lists about 1.1 million clones, approximately 75% occurring once. Participating donors were healthy, HIV-negative adults free of recent acute infections or vaccinations. Only Caucasian adults living in Nashville, Tennessee served as donors. The chain is built from TRBV29-1 and TRBJ2-1; D gene uncertain. The source is a young man in good health. Some clones in this sample may be carry-over from other donors' samples. Input material: memory CD4+ T cells from PBMCs. Described subset: CD45RA-negative fraction. The CDR3 here is CSIRLINEQFF. Written as DNA, the CDR3 is TGCAGCATCCGACTGATCAATGAGCAGTTCTTC.